The clone carrying this T cell receptor (beta chain) was recorded at least ten times. No antigen is known for it. TCR beta libraries were made by quantitative 5'-RACE with molecular barcodes. TCRdb passed the 5' RACE reads through MiXCR, listing each CDR3 protein once. In the table there are a few hundred thousand distinct CDR3 sequences, 24% of which are singletons. The source of the sample is a study of CD8 T cells in ankylosing spondylitis. Study-wide points: Earlier authors reported some of these motif variants in reactive arthritis synovial fluid and blood. Disease-linked clones bore a CD8+ phenotype, appearing relatively rarely in peripheral blood. Several highly homologous variants made up a TCR beta motif, and this motif appeared characteristic of ankylosing spondylitis blood.

The sample taken for sequencing was blood, either unsorted or a sorted T cell fraction (not recorded which). This clonotype originated in a male donor with ankylosing spondylitis or in good health (not recorded which).

The CDR3 sequence: CASSLMGGNTEAFF. In nucleotides, the CDR3 is TGTGCCAGCAGTTTAATGGGGGGGAACACTGAAGCTTTCTTT. The rearrangement links TRBV28 to TRBJ1-1; D is possibly TRBD1 (5 bases). Per the germline V gene, CDR1 is MDHEN and CDR2 is SYDVKM. The V end lost 2 bases, the J end lost 1 base, and 8 bases lay between the germline ends. This CDR3 has 14 residues.